Here is one T cell receptor beta chain with its context. Antigen: not known. The CDR3 loop spans 14 amino acids. The V gene lost 6 bases and the J gene lost 4 bases, with 18 bases spanning the gap. Germline CDR1 reads SQVTM; CDR2 reads ANQGSEA. The study recruited healthy Caucasian donors from Russia who were aged about 6 to 90. Each donor supplied roughly 9.1 milliliters of peripheral blood. The record originates from a study of blood T cells in healthy people across ages. Study-level background: Capturing about one barcoded beta molecule per two T cells was achieved by template switching.

The authors ran a second PCR of 7 to 11 cycles using a sample-barcoded 5' primer and a J-beta primer mix. TCRdb re-derived calls from the 5' RACE reads in MiXCR, one entry per CDR3 protein. The table records 270,000 or so distinct CDR3 sequences, roughly 26% of them present only once. Study outcomes and limitations: Long-lived donors exceeded aged donors in naive CD4+ cells and diversity.

The sequence came from a woman aged 65 to 85 in good health. This sequence joins TRBV29-1 and TRBJ1-2; D may be TRBD1 (5 bases). Sequencing input: blood. CDR3 coding DNA: TGCAGCGTGGACCTTACCGCAGGGACCTATGGCTACACCTTC. This gives the protein CSVDLTAGTYGYTF.